A single sample gave rise to the 4 T cell receptor beta chains below, sequenced in a study of beta chain features in type 1 diabetes. Every bit of the isolated RNA underwent reverse transcription, so sequencing read expressed TCRB transcripts. The method was immunoSEQ multiplex PCR; TCRdb's version includes in-frame clones alone and lacks a portion of them. Of about 59,000 clones listed, about 55% were seen once; the top ten hold roughly 2.4%. Material for sequencing was Tregs from blood. These receptors were taken from a woman younger than 30 in good health.

This clone appeared once. The V gene is TRBV7-9, the J gene TRBJ2-3; TRBD1 is a possible D gene (5 bases). Germline-derived CDR1 and CDR2 are SEHNR and FQNEAQ (reference sequence). Deletions cut 5 bases from V and 6 bases from J, with 18 bases between. This CDR3 is built from 15 residues. The CDR3 sequence is CASSIYRTRWDTQYF. The CDR3 coding sequence is TGTGCCAGCAGCATATATCGGACACGATGGGATACGCAGTATTTT.

This clone is a singleton in its sample. CDR3 DNA sequence: TGTGCCAGCAGTGAAGGCCCCAGGGTCTACGAGCAGTACTTC. It specifies CASSEGPRVYEQYF. The genes are TRBV6-1 and TRBJ2-7; D perhaps matches TRBD1 (5 bases). CDR3 size: 14 residues. V lost 1 base and J 3 bases, leaving 10 bases between the germline ends. Germline CDR1 and CDR2: MNHNS and SASEGT.

J is TRBJ2-5 and V is TRBV7-9; TRBD1 is a possible D gene (6 bases). Gene TRBJ2-7 matches the end of the DNA better, so the J call may be wrong. The CDR3 consists of 13 residues. Looked up from germline, CDR1 is SEHNR and CDR2 is FQNEAQ (reference sequence). CDR3 protein: CASSLGGPYEQYF. CDR3 coding DNA: TGTGCCAGCAGCTTAGGGGGGCCCTACGAGCAGTACTTC.

The chain links TRBV19 to TRBJ2-1; the match to TRBD2 covers 7 bases. CDR1 LNHDA and CDR2 SQIVND come from the germline V gene (reference sequence). The CDR3 covers 15 residues. J gave up 3 bases and V 4 bases, and 6 bases lay outside the gene matches. The CDR3 loop reads CASSKASGNYNEQFF. CDR3 DNA: TGTGCCAGTAGTAAGGCTAGCGGAAACTACAATGAGCAGTTCTTC.